This T cell receptor (beta chain) was recovered during a study of beta chain features in type 1 diabetes. Donors contributed one heparinised blood draw apiece, averaging about 120 mL. Of the isolated RNA, all was reverse transcribed, and so the sequenced material was expressed TCRB transcripts. This table comes from immunoSEQ multiplex PCR, and its TCRdb copy is limited to in-frame clones, with some not included. The sample holds about 390,000 clones, roughly a tenth seen once. Comments on this clone: Its matching antigen is unknown.

Broader study findings: Any HLA-type effect on TCRB rearrangement remained unresolved here. Within each of all four CD4+ subsets, Type 1 diabetes patients had TCRB CDR3s that were moderately but significantly shorter. cDNA-based sequencing might over-represent cells highly expressing TCR.

This CDR3 has 15 residues. The V segment lost 0 bases and the J segment 4 bases; nucleotides outside the gene matches: 5. CDR1 and CDR2 (germline): LNHNV, YYDKDF (reference sequence). V gene TRBV15 combines with J gene TRBJ1-1; 7 nucleotides match TRBD1. This sequence originates from a man between 25 and 39 years old with type 1 diabetes. Specimen: central memory CD4+ T cells from blood. CDR3 in amino acids: CATSRDRDSGTEAFF. DNA of the CDR3: TGTGCCACCAGCAGAGACCGGGACAGCGGCACTGAAGCTTTCTTT.